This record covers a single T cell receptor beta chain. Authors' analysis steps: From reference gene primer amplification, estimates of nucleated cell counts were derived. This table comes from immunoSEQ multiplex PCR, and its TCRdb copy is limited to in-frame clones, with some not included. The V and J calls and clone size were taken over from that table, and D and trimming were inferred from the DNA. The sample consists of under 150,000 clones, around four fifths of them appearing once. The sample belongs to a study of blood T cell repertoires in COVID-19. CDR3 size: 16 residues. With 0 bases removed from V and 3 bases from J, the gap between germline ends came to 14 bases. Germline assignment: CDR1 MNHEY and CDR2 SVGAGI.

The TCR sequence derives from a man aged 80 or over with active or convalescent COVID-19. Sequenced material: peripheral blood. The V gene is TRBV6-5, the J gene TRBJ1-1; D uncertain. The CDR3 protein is CASSYSAEGRHTEAFF. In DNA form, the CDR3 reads TGTGCCAGCAGTTACTCGGCAGAGGGTAGGCACACTGAAGCTTTCTTT.